This entry lists 9 T cell receptor beta chains sequenced from one sample in a study of T cell responses to AZD1222 COVID-19 vaccine. Sequenced by immunoSEQ multiplex PCR; TCRdb stores in-frame clones only, minus some. This sample has about 99,000 clones, with 87% found just once. Material: peripheral blood, obtained on day 0 of AZD1222 vaccination. These receptors were obtained from an adult in good health.

The V and J genes are TRBV29-1 and TRBJ1-1; D is perhaps TRBD1 (6 bases). Trimming took 3 bases from V and 7 from J, leaving 9 bases between them. The CDR3 spans 11 residues. The germline gives CDR1 SQVTM, CDR2 ANQGSEA. CDR3 coding DNA: TGCAGCGTTGATGTGGACAGTGAAGCTTTCTTT. Translating it yields CSVDVDSEAFF. Variable domain in full (rest from reference TRBV29-1 and TRBJ1-1): SAVISQKPSRDICQRGTSLTIQCQVDSQVTMMFWYRQQPGQSLTLIATANQGSEATYESGFVIDKFPISRPNLTFSTLTVSNMSPEDSSIYLCSVDVDSEAFFGQGTRLTVV.

The rearrangement links TRBV6-5 to TRBJ2-7; D remains unclear. The germline V and J ends were trimmed by 0 bases and 5 bases, with 11 bases remaining between them. The germline gives CDR1 MNHEY, CDR2 SVGAGI. CDR3 length: 14 amino acids. The CDR3 reads CASSYSGGEDEQYV. The CDR3 DNA sequence: TGTGCCAGCAGTTACTCAGGCGGCGAAGACGAGCAGTACGTC.

The rearrangement joins TRBV7-2 to TRBJ2-7; maybe TRBD1 (5 bases). Trimming took 5 bases from V and 5 from J, leaving 19 bases between them. The length of the CDR3 is 15 residues. Germline V CDR1 and CDR2: SGHTA, FQGNSA. CDR3 amino acids: CASSSYVRGQDEQYF. CDR3 nucleotide sequence: TGTGCCAGCAGCAGCTACGTTAGGGGCCAGGACGAGCAGTACTTC.

DNA for the CDR3: TGTGCCAGCGGGGATTTCGTGGGAGCTTTCTTT. It yields the protein CASGDFVGAFF. The rearrangement links TRBV6-5 to TRBJ1-1, with unresolved D. V was shortened by 8 bases and J by 10 bases, with 14 bases between the two germline ends. The CDR3 is 11 amino acids. Germline loops: CDR1 MNHEY, CDR2 SVGAGI.

The V gene is TRBV18, the J gene TRBJ1-4; D is unclear. Germline V gives CDR1 KGHSH, CDR2 LQKENI. This CDR3 contains 13 residues. Trimming stripped 6 bases from V and 8 bases from J, with 13 bases between. CDR3 sequence reads: CASSIGINEKLFF. The CDR3 nucleotides are TGTGCCAGCTCGATTGGCATTAACGAAAAACTGTTTTTT.

This chain links TRBV5-4 with TRBJ1-4; a possible D gene is TRBD1 (6 bases). V lost 3 bases and J 2 bases, leaving 14 bases between the germline ends. The germline V gene has CDR1 SGHNT and CDR2 YYREEE (reference sequence). The CDR3 sequence is 16 residues long. CDR3 nucleotides: TGTGCCAGCAGCTCCACAGGGATGGGTACTAATGAAAAACTGTTTTTT. This sequence encodes CASSSTGMGTNEKLFF.

On this clone: The junction and the germline gene differ at one end; a read error may be behind it. The V call is TRBV5-1, the J call TRBJ1-1, with 7 bases lining up with TRBD1. Per the germline V gene, CDR1 is SGHRS and CDR2 is YFSETQ. CDR3 length: 16 residues. Here the CDR3 DNA reads TGTGCCAGCAGCCTACCCCGGACAGGAGAAAACACTGAAGCTTTCTTT. Translating it yields CASSLPRTGENTEAFF.

V gene TRBV7-2 combines with J gene TRBJ2-2; tentatively, D is TRBD1 or TRBD2 (6 bases each). Trimming cost V 5 bases and J 2 bases, with 12 bases left between them. This CDR3 has 15 amino acids. The germline CDR1 and CDR2 sequences are SGHTA and FQGNSA. For the CDR3, the DNA is TGTGCCAGCAGCGTTTCCGGGGGCAACACCGGGGAGCTGTTTTTT. Protein sequence: CASSVSGGNTGELFF.

This chain uses TRBV5-5 with TRBJ2-5, with no clear D. CDR3 length: 13 residues. V was clipped by 0 bases and J by 0 bases, with 3 bases between them. Germline values: CDR1 SGHKS, CDR2 YYEKEE (reference sequence). The CDR3, as DNA: TGTGCCAGCAGCTTGGGGAACCAAGAGACCCAGTACTTC. It translates to CASSLGNQETQYF.